This is a list of T cell receptor beta chains from one sample in a study of early T cells in non-severe SARS-CoV-2 infection. In TCRdb, the 5' RACE reads were re-called with MiXCR into one record per CDR3 protein. Here the sample spans tens of thousands of distinct CDR3 sequences, roughly an eighth being singletons. Sequences were obtained from whole blood. The receptors come from an adult who was a healthcare worker with PCR-confirmed SARS-CoV-2 infection or an uninfected control (not recorded which). Both conserved end residues are part of each CDR3. The D gene is left open where the match is weak. Only some rows state a clone size, as once, few, many or a class for expanded clones.

J gene | V gene | clone size | D gene | CDR3 protein | CDR3 DNA
TRBJ1-1 | TRBV7-3 | - | TRBD1 | CASSTLDRGNTEAFF | TGTGCCAGCAGCACCCTGGACAGGGGGAACACTGAAGCTTTCTTT
TRBJ1-1 | TRBV12-5 | few | - | CASGGGGAEAFF | TGTGCTAGTGGTGGTGGGGGAGCTGAAGCTTTCTTT
TRBJ1-2 | TRBV29-1 | many | - | CSVVWGAGYGYTF | TGCAGCGTTGTTTGGGGTGCTGGCTATGGCTACACCTTC
TRBJ1-1 | TRBV24-1 | many | - | CATSQGPNTEAFF | TGTGCCACCAGTCAAGGGCCAAACACTGAAGCTTTCTTT
TRBJ1-2 | TRBV7-9 | few | TRBD1 | CASSSPRGGPVGYGYTF | TGTGCCAGCAGCTCCCCGCGAGGGGGCCCGGTTGGGTATGGCTACACCTTC
TRBJ1-2 | TRBV4-3 | many | - | CASSQVNFGDYGYTF | TGCGCCAGCAGCCAAGTGAACTTTGGAGACTATGGCTACACCTTC
TRBJ2-5 | TRBV7-8 | many | - | CASSLSQGKETQYF | TGTGCCAGCAGCTTAAGTCAGGGCAAAGAGACCCAGTACTTC
TRBJ2-7 | TRBV29-1 | - | - | CSGSTGRYEQYF | TGCAGCGGGTCGACAGGGAGGTACGAGCAGTACTTC
TRBJ2-5 | TRBV28 | - | - | CASSLAGAQETQYF | TGTGCCAGCAGTTTAGCGGGGGCCCAAGAGACCCAGTACTTC
TRBJ2-1 | TRBV7-6 | many | TRBD1 | CASSFAGGVYNEQFF | TGTGCCAGCAGCTTCGCAGGGGGCGTCTACAATGAGCAGTTCTTC
TRBJ2-7 | TRBV20-1 | few | TRBD2 | CSARTQRGGYEQYF | TGCAGTGCTAGGACCCAGCGGGGGGGCTACGAGCAGTACTTC
TRBJ2-7 | TRBV28 | - | TRBD1 | CASTVRDRGILLYF | TGTGCCAGCACCGTGAGGGACAGGGGCATCCTCCTCTACTTC
TRBJ2-7 | TRBV14 | many | - | CASSQGNEQYF | TGTGCCAGCAGCCAAGGAAACGAGCAGTACTTC
TRBJ1-1 | TRBV12-3/TRBV12-4 | many | - | CASSPPPMNTEAFF | TGTGCCAGCAGTCCCCCCCCGATGAACACTGAAGCTTTCTTT
TRBJ1-1 | TRBV28 | - | - | CATQGVSTEAFF | TGTGCCACCCAGGGAGTGAGCACTGAAGCTTTCTTT
TRBJ1-1 | TRBV18 | many | TRBD1 | CASSLDRGTTEAFF | TGTGCCAGCTCGCTCGACAGGGGGACCACTGAAGCTTTCTTT
TRBJ2-1 | TRBV7-2 | few | TRBD2 | CASSLLGVAGGLGSYNEQFF | TGTGCCAGCAGCTTATTAGGGGTAGCGGGGGGGCTTGGCTCCTACAATGAGCAGTTCTTC
TRBJ2-1 | TRBV5-1 | - | - | CASSFLGGHEQFF | TGCGCCAGCAGCTTTCTGGGGGGCCATGAGCAGTTCTTC
TRBJ2-7 | TRBV29-1 | - | - | CSVEWRGSGPYEQYF | TGCAGCGTTGAATGGAGAGGGTCGGGTCCCTACGAGCAGTACTTC
TRBJ2-1 | TRBV5-6 | many | - | CASSLGASNEQFF | TGTGCCAGCAGCTTGGGCGCATCCAATGAGCAGTTCTTC
TRBJ2-3 | TRBV10-3 | - | TRBD2 | CAISESMASGDTQYF | TGTGCCATCAGTGAGTCGATGGCTAGCGGAGATACGCAGTATTTT
TRBJ2-7 | TRBV28 | - | - | CASTRGRYEQYF | TGTGCCAGCACCCGAGGACGTTACGAGCAGTACTTC
TRBJ1-1 | TRBV21-1 | - | - | CASSGQRDLTEAFF | TGTGCCAGCAGTGGACAAAGGGACCTCACTGAAGCTTTCTTT
TRBJ1-5 | TRBV7-3 | few | - | CASSSLLGTPNQPQHF | TGTGCCAGCAGCTCACTACTCGGGACGCCTAATCAGCCCCAGCATTTT
TRBJ1-5 | TRBV10-3 | - | - | CAISEVGNQPQHF | TGTGCCATCAGTGAAGTGGGAAATCAGCCCCAGCATTTT
TRBJ2-7 | TRBV7-8 | - | TRBD1 | CASSLVVGGDEQYF | TGTGCCAGCAGCTTAGTGGTAGGGGGCGACGAGCAGTACTTC
TRBJ1-6 | TRBV7-2 | - | - | CASSLVGTENSPLHF | TGTGCCAGCAGCTTAGTAGGGACGGAGAATTCACCCCTCCACTTT
TRBJ2-7 | TRBV20-1 | - | TRBD1 | CSATHGTGFTEQYF | TGCAGTGCTACACACGGGACAGGTTTTACCGAGCAGTACTTC
TRBJ1-1 | TRBV2 | many | - | CASSEAKAAEAFF | TGTGCCAGCAGTGAAGCGAAAGCAGCTGAAGCTTTCTTT
TRBJ2-2 | TRBV6-5 | many | - | CASSFGMTGELFF | TGTGCCAGCAGTTTTGGGATGACCGGGGAGCTGTTTTTT
TRBJ2-2 | TRBV7-6 | many | TRBD1 | CASTSGWGQENTGELFF | TGTGCCAGCACCTCAGGTTGGGGACAGGAGAACACCGGGGAGCTGTTTTTT
TRBJ2-3 | TRBV5-1 | many | TRBD2 | CASSWGLAGTGTDTQYF | TGCGCCAGCAGCTGGGGACTAGCGGGGACGGGCACAGATACGCAGTATTTT
TRBJ2-7 | TRBV7-9 | few | TRBD1 | CASSPGTGGRYEQYF | TGTGCCAGCAGCCCGGGGACAGGGGGCCGGTACGAGCAGTACTTC
TRBJ1-2 | TRBV6-6 | many | - | CASSPLDRNYGYTF | TGTGCCAGCAGTCCCTTGGACAGAAACTATGGCTACACCTTC
TRBJ2-2 | TRBV18 | few | - | CASSPTHGELFF | TGTGCCAGCTCACCGACACACGGGGAGCTGTTTTTT
TRBJ2-4 | TRBV18 | many | TRBD1 | CASSPLTGGQNIQYF | TGTGCCAGCTCACCATTAACAGGGGGCCAAAACATTCAGTACTTC
TRBJ1-2 | TRBV6-6 | few | TRBD1 | CASRTGTEKNYGYTF | TGTGCCAGCAGGACCGGGACAGAAAAGAACTATGGCTACACCTTC
TRBJ1-1 | TRBV12-3/TRBV12-4 | - | - | CASSGGGPEAFF | TGTGCCAGCAGTGGAGGGGGGCCTGAAGCTTTCTTT
TRBJ1-4 | TRBV11-2 | many | TRBD1 | CASSPRQGMNEKLFF | TGTGCCAGCAGCCCTCGACAGGGGATGAATGAAAAACTGTTTTTT
TRBJ1-5 | TRBV2 | - | - | CASSEGQGNGQPQHF | TGTGCCAGCAGTGAAGGGCAGGGTAATGGTCAGCCCCAGCATTTT
TRBJ2-1 | TRBV12-3/TRBV12-4 | few | - | CASSLLRDGANEQFF | TGTGCCAGCAGTTTACTCCGGGACGGGGCCAATGAGCAGTTCTTC
TRBJ1-2 | TRBV19 | many | - | CASTTTEFPGTTYGYTF | TGTGCCAGTACTACTACGGAGTTCCCCGGGACTACCTATGGCTACACCTTC
TRBJ1-6 | TRBV7-7 | - | TRBD1 | CASSAGQPFLSPLYF | TGTGCTAGCAGCGCGGGACAGCCATTCCTTTCACCCCTCTACTTT
TRBJ1-6 | TRBV2 | few | TRBD1 | CASTRQGAGNSPLHF | TGTGCCAGCACGCGACAGGGGGCCGGGAATTCACCCCTCCACTTT
TRBJ2-1 | TRBV6-1 | - | - | CASKGSKQASGEQFF | TGTGCCAGCAAAGGGAGTAAGCAGGCGTCTGGCGAGCAGTTCTTC
TRBJ2-5 | TRBV7-2 | many | TRBD2 | CASSLATSGQETQYF | TGTGCCAGCAGCTTAGCCACTAGCGGGCAAGAGACCCAGTACTTC
TRBJ1-6 | TRBV10-2 | many | - | CASGGTGNSPLHF | TGCGCCAGCGGTGGGACGGGGAATTCACCCCTCCACTTT
TRBJ2-3 | TRBV20-1 | - | - | CSAGDLRGRADTQYF | TGCAGTGCCGGGGATCTACGGGGCCGCGCAGATACGCAGTATTTT
TRBJ2-2 | TRBV7-7 | few | TRBD2 | CASSLELAGLELFF | TGTGCTAGCAGCTTAGAGCTAGCGGGGTTGGAGCTGTTTTTT
TRBJ2-5 | TRBV30 | few | - | CAWSALVDRGQETQYF | TGTGCCTGGAGTGCCTTGGTGGACCGGGGCCAAGAGACCCAGTACTTC
TRBJ2-7 | TRBV29-1 | few | - | CSVEDPGGEIPYEQYF | TGCAGCGTTGAAGATCCCGGGGGCGAAATTCCCTACGAGCAGTACTTC
TRBJ1-1 | TRBV5-5 | - | - | CASSLHGNTEAFF | TGTGCCAGCAGCTTGCACGGGAACACTGAAGCTTTCTTT
TRBJ2-5 | TRBV5-1 | - | - | CASSGTTRETQYF | TGCGCCAGCAGCGGTACGACTAGGGAGACCCAGTACTTC
TRBJ2-3 | TRBV18 | few | - | CASSPPRTTTDTQYF | TGTGCCAGCTCACCACCAAGGACTACCACAGATACGCAGTATTTT
TRBJ1-2 | TRBV10-3 | few | - | CAISESADGYTF | TGTGCCATCAGTGAGTCAGCGGATGGCTACACCTTC